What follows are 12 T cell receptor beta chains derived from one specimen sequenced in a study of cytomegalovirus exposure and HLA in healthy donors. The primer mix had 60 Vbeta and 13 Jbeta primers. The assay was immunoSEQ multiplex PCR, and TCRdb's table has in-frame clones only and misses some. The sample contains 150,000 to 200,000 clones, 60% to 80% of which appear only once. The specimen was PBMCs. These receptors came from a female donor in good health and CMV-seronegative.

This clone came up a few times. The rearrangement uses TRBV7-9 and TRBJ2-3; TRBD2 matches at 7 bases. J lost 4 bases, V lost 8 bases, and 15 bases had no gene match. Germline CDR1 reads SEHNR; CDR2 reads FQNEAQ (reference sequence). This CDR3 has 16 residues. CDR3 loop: CASPPRLAPSSDTQYF. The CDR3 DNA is TGTGCCAGCCCCCCCCGACTAGCCCCCTCTTCAGATACGCAGTATTTT. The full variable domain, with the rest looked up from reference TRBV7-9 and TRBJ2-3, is DTGVSQNPRHKITKRGQNVTFRCDPISEHNRLYWYRQTLGQGPEFLTYFQNEAQLEKSRLLSDRFSAERPKGSFSTLEIQRTEQGDSAMYLCASPPRLAPSSDTQYFGPGTRLTVL.

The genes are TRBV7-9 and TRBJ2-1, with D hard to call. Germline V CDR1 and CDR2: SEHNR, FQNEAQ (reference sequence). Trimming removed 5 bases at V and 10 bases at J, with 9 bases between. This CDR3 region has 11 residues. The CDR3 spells CASSPGYEQFF. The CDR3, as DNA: TGTGCCAGCAGCCCAGGCTACGAGCAGTTCTTC.

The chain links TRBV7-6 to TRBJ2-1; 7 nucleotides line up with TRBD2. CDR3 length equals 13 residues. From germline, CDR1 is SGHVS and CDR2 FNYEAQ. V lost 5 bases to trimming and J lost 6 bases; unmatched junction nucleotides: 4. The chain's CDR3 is CASSPWGGNEQFF. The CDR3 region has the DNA TGTGCCAGCAGCCCGTGGGGGGGCAATGAGCAGTTCTTC.

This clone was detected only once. In DNA, the CDR3 is TGTGCCAGCAGCTTACAGGGGTACAATCAGCCCCAGCATTTT. This gives the protein CASSLQGYNQPQHF. The V call is TRBV5-5, the J call TRBJ1-5, with 7 bases matching TRBD1. The germline V gene encodes CDR1 SGHKS and CDR2 YYEKEE (reference sequence). After removal of 2 bases from V and 3 bases from J, the junction contained 2 bases not matched to a gene. The CDR3 extends over 14 amino acids.

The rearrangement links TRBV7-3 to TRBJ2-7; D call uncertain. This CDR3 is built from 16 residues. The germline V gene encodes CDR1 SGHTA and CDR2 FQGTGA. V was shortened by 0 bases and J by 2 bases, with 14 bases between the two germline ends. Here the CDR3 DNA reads TGTGCCAGCAGCTTAACGTGGTCCGGCGGCCCCTACGAGCAGTACTTC. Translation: CASSLTWSGGPYEQYF.

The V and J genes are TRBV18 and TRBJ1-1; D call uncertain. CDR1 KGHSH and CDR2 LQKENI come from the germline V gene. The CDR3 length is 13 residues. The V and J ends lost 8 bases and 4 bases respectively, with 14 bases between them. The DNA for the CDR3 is TGTGCCAGCGCAGAGGGTATGGCCACTGAAGCTTTCTTT. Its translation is CASAEGMATEAFF.

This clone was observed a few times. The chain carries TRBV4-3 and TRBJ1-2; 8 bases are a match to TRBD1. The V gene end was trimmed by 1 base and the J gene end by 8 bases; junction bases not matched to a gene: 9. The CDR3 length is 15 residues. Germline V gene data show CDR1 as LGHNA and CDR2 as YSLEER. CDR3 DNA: TGCGCCAGCAGCCAAGCACCTCAGGGGGCAAAAGGCTACACCTTC. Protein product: CASSQAPQGAKGYTF.

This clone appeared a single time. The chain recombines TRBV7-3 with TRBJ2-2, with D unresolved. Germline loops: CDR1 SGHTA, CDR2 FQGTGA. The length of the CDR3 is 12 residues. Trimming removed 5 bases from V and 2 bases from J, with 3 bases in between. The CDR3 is CASSPNTGELFF. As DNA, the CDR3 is TGTGCCAGCAGCCCAAACACCGGGGAGCTGTTTTTT.

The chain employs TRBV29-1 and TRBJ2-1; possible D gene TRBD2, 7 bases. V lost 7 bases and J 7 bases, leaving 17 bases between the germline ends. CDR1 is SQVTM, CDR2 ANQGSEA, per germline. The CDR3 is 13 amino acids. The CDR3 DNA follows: TGCAGCGCAAGGGGGGGTCTTTCAAATGAGCAGTTCTTC. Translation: CSARGGLSNEQFF.

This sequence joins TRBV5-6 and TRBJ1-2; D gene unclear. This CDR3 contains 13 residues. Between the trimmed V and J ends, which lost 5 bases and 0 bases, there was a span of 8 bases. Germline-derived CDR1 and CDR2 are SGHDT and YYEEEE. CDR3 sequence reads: CASRVGANYGYTF. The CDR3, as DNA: TGTGCCAGCAGGGTCGGAGCTAACTATGGCTACACCTTC.

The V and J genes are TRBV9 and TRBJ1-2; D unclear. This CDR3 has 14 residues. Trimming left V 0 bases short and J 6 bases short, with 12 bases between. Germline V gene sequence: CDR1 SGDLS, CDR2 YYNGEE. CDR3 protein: CASSVEGRVNGYTF. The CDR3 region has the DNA TGTGCCAGCAGCGTAGAAGGGAGGGTAAATGGCTACACCTTC. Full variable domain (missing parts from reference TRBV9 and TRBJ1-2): DSGVTQTPKHLITATGQRVTLRCSPRSGDLSVYWYQQSLDQGLQFLIQYYNGEERAKGNILERFSAQQFPDLHSELNLSSLELGDSALYFCASSVEGRVNGYTFGSGTRLTVV.

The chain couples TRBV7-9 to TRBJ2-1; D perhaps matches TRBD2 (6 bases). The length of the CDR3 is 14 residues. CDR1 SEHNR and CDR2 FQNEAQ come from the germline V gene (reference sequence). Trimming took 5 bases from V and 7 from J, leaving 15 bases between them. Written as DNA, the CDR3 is TGTGCCAGCAGCATTGGGCTAGCGAGGAATGAGCAGTTCTTC. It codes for CASSIGLARNEQFF.